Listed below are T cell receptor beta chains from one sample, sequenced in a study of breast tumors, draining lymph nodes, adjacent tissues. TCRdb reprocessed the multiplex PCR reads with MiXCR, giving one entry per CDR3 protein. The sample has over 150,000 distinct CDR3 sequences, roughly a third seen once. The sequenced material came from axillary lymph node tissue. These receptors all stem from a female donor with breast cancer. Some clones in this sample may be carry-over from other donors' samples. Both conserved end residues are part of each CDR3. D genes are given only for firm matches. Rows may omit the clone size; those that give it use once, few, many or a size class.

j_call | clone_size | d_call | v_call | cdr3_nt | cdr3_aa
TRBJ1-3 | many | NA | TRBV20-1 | TGCAGTGCTCGATTTTCTGGAAACACCATATATTTT | CSARFSGNTIYF
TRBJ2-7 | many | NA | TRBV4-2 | TGTGCCAGCAGCCAACGGGAGCGGGCGCCGACCTACGAGCAGTACTTC | CASSQRERAPTYEQYF
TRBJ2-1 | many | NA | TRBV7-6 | TGTGCCAGCAGCTTAGATTACCTAACCCCCTACAATGAGCAGTTCTTC | CASSLDYLTPYNEQFF
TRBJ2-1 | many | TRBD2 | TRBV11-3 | TGTGCCAGCAGCTTAGCCGGGAGGAACAATGAGCAGTTCTTC | CASSLAGRNNEQFF
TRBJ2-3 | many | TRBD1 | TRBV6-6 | TGTGCCAGCAGTTACTCATTCCGGACAGGGGTCACAGATACGCAGTATTTT | CASSYSFRTGVTDTQYF
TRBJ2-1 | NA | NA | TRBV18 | TGTGCCAGCTCACTTAGGCATTCGGAAAAATTCTACAATGAGCAGTTCTTC | CASSLRHSEKFYNEQFF
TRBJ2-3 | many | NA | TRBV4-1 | TGCGCCAGCAGCCAAACACAGGGCGATACGCAGTATTTT | CASSQTQGDTQYF
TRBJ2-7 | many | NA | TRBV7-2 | TGTGCCAGCAGCCGAGAGAGGGGGTGGTACGAGCAGTACTTC | CASSRERGWYEQYF
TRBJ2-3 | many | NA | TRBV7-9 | TGTGCCAGCACAGGGACGGTCCACACAGATACGCAGTATTTT | CASTGTVHTDTQYF
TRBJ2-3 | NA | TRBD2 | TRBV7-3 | TGTGCCAGCAGCTTATCTAGCGGGGGGGCCTATGAGCAGTATTTT | CASSLSSGGAYEQYF
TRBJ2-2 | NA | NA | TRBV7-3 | TGTGCCACCCCCCAGGGCTGTGCGAACACCGGGGAGCTGTTTTTT | CATPQGCANTGELFF
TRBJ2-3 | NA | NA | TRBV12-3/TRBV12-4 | TGTGCCAGCAGTTGGCCCAACAATGAGCAGTATTTT | CASSWPNNEQYF
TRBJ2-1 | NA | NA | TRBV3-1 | TGTGCCAGTAAAGCGGAAGATAACAATGAGCAGTTCTTC | CASKAEDNNEQFF
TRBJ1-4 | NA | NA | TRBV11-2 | TGTGCCAGCAGGATCCCCATGGGGCAGGGAGAAAAACTGTTTTTT | CASRIPMGQGEKLFF
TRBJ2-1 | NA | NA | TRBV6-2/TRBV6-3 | TGTGCCAGCAGTTCTCCGTTTTGGGGAGCTCGAGTCAATGAGCAGTTCTTC | CASSSPFWGARVNEQFF
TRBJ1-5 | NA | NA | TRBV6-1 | TGTGCCAGCAGCAAATTAAGGGTCGACCAGCCCCAGCATTTT | CASSKLRVDQPQHF
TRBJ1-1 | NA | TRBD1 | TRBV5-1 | TGCGCCAGCAGTTTAGACAGGGACACTGAAGCTTTCTTT | CASSLDRDTEAFF
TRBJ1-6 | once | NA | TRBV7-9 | TGTGCCAGCAGCCGCGACAGCTTTCCACCCCTCCACTTT | CASSRDSFPPLHF
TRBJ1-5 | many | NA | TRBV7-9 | TGTGCCAGCAGCCTACCTGGACAGCCCCAGCATTTT | CASSLPGQPQHF
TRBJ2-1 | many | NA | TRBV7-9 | TGTGCCAGCAGCTGGGATCGGAATGAGCAGTTCTTC | CASSWDRNEQFF
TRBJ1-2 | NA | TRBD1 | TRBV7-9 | TGTGCCAGCAGCTCCCTGGACGGGACAGGGTCGCACTACACCTTC | CASSSLDGTGSHYTF
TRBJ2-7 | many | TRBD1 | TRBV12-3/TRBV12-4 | TGTGCCAGCAGTCCCCCGCCCCGGGACAGCTCCTACGAGCAGTACTTC | CASSPPPRDSSYEQYF
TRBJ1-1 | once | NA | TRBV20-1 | TGCAGTGCTGCCGAGAGAGGGCACACTGTAGCTTTCTTT | CSAAERGHTVAFF
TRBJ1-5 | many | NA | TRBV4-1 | TGCGCCAGCAGCCAAGATCAGGGTCGTCAGCCCCAGCATTTT | CASSQDQGRQPQHF